This entry lists 21 T cell receptor beta chains sequenced from one sample in a study of beta chain features in type 1 diabetes. Expressed TCRB transcripts were sequenced because the isolated RNA had all been reverse transcribed beforehand. Generated by immunoSEQ multiplex PCR, the TCRdb table keeps only in-frame clones and is missing some. The sample consists of 970,000 or so clones, about a sixth of them appearing once. The source material was naive CD4+ T cells from blood. Receptor source: a woman between 18 and 30 years old in good health.

This clone was seen more than once but under ten times. The rearrangement joins TRBV28 to TRBJ1-5, with D unresolved. The ends were cut back, 7 bases at V and 1 base at J, with 11 bases in the middle. This CDR3 region has 14 residues. Germline V gene data show CDR1 as MDHEN and CDR2 as SYDVKM. The CDR3: CASTPGRSNQPQHF. CDR3 DNA sequence: TGTGCCAGCACCCCCGGACGAAGCAATCAGCCCCAGCATTTT.

J is TRBJ2-1 and V is TRBV5-1, with TRBD2 matching 7 bases. Germline V gene data show CDR1 as SGHRS and CDR2 as YFSETQ. The CDR3 is 14 amino acids. The V and J ends lost 7 bases and 3 bases, in that order; junction bases with no gene match: 7. CDR3 loop: CASPSGTHYNEQFF. DNA for the CDR3: TGCGCCAGCCCGAGCGGGACCCACTACAATGAGCAGTTCTTC.

This clone was recorded a few times. The rearrangement uses TRBV28 and TRBJ1-1, with D uncertain. V was pared by 10 bases and J by 4 bases, with 16 bases between. The CDR3 runs 13 residues. Germline CDR1 MDHEN, CDR2 SYDVKM. CDR3 in DNA: TGTGCCAACATGGGCCCTAAGGGCACTGAAGCTTTCTTT. It specifies CANMGPKGTEAFF.

V and J are TRBV29-1 and TRBJ2-2; tentatively, D is TRBD1 (6 bases). V lost 7 bases and J lost 1, with 7 bases in between. Germline V gene sequence: CDR1 SQVTM, CDR2 ANQGSEA. The CDR3 is made up of 12 amino acids. CDR3 in amino acids: CSAGQNTGELFF. Here the CDR3 DNA reads TGCAGCGCGGGACAGAACACCGGGGAGCTGTTTTTT.

This sequence joins TRBV6-1 and TRBJ2-1; 8 bases map to TRBD2. The CDR3 has 13 amino acids. V was clipped by 7 bases and J by 9 bases; unmatched bases: 8. The germline gives CDR1 MNHNS, CDR2 SASEGT. CDR3 nucleotides: TGTGCCAGCATCCCTCGCGGGGGGATTGAGCAGTTCTTC. Translated: CASIPRGGIEQFF.

This rearrangement joins TRBV18 to TRBJ1-1, with 8 bases lining up with TRBD1. The J segment lost 4 bases and the V segment lost 3 bases, leaving 7 bases of the junction unmatched. The CDR3 is 15 residues long. Germline assignment: CDR1 KGHSH and CDR2 LQKENI. The CDR3 region is CASSPKGQGGTEAFF. In nucleotides, the CDR3 is TGTGCCAGCTCACCCAAAGGACAGGGAGGCACTGAAGCTTTCTTT.

In this sample, this clone turned up a few times. V is TRBV19 and J is TRBJ1-5; maybe TRBD1 (6 bases). The germline V gene encodes CDR1 LNHDA and CDR2 SQIVND (reference sequence). Between the trimmed V and J ends, which lost 1 base and 9 bases, there was a span of 13 bases. The CDR3 extends over 14 amino acids. The CDR3 loop is CASSIAGDTGPQHF. In DNA, the CDR3 is TGTGCCAGTAGTATAGCCGGGGACACAGGGCCCCAGCATTTT.

The V and J genes are TRBV18 and TRBJ2-7; D is unresolved. Trimming cost V 4 bases and J 7 bases, with 11 bases left between them. This CDR3 is 12 amino acids long. Germline CDR1 reads KGHSH; CDR2 reads LQKENI. The CDR3 DNA reads as TGTGCCAGCTCACAAGCAACAAGAGAGCAGTACTTC. Its protein is CASSQATREQYF.

The V gene is TRBV7-9, the J gene TRBJ2-2, with no clear D. Germline CDR1 and CDR2: SEHNR and FQNEAQ (reference sequence). The CDR3 covers 15 residues. V was clipped by 5 bases and J by 4 bases, with 14 bases between them. The CDR3 nucleotides are TGTGCCAGCAGCGCAGGAGCACCACCCACCGGGGAGCTGTTTTTT. Amino acids: CASSAGAPPTGELFF.

V usage is TRBV27 and J usage is TRBJ2-1, with 7 bases aligning to TRBD1. V dropped 5 bases and J dropped 5; count of bases not matched to a gene: 6. CDR3 length: 14 amino acids. Germline V gives CDR1 MNHEY, CDR2 SMNVEV (reference sequence). This CDR3 reads CASSPRTGDNEQFF. The CDR3 nucleotides are TGTGCCAGCAGTCCCCGGACAGGTGACAATGAGCAGTTCTTC.

This clone was detected many times. V and J are TRBV11-2 and TRBJ2-1, with 12 bases fitting TRBD2. The CDR3 length is 16 residues. CDR1 and CDR2 (germline): SGHAT, FQNNGV. The V segment lost 4 bases and the J segment 6 bases; nucleotides outside the gene matches: 7. The CDR3 loop is CASSSPTSGGINEQFF. CDR3 sequence (DNA): TGTGCCAGCAGCTCACCAACTAGCGGGGGGATCAATGAGCAGTTCTTC.

This clone was found a few times. V and J are TRBV20-1 and TRBJ1-1, with D hard to call. V lost 7 bases and J lost 0, with 6 bases in between. From germline, CDR1 is DFQATT and CDR2 SNEGSKA (reference sequence). The CDR3 runs 11 residues. The CDR3 nucleotides are TGCAGTGGGAAAATGAACACTGAAGCTTTCTTT. Protein: CSGKMNTEAFF.

The V and J genes are TRBV7-9 and TRBJ2-1, with 11 bases fitting TRBD1. Germline CDR1 SEHNR, CDR2 FQNEAQ (reference sequence). Losses at the gene ends were 2 bases for V and 8 bases for J; bases not matched to a gene: 2. This CDR3 has 14 amino acids. The CDR3 DNA is TGTGCCAGCAGCTTAAGGACAGGGGGCTATGAGCAGTTCTTC. It translates to CASSLRTGGYEQFF.

This clone was detected only a few times. V usage is TRBV5-4 and J usage is TRBJ2-5; maybe TRBD1 (6 bases). Trimming left V 4 bases short and J 0 bases short, with 10 bases between. This CDR3 has 14 amino acids. Germline V gene lookup returns CDR1 SGHNT and CDR2 YYREEE (reference sequence). CDR3 in amino acids: CASSVTGYQETQYF. The CDR3 DNA follows: TGTGCCAGCAGCGTCACAGGGTACCAAGAGACCCAGTACTTC.

This clone was seen a single time. The J gene is TRBJ2-7, the V gene TRBV5-1, with 8 bases that match TRBD1. V lost 4 bases, J lost 3 bases, and 6 bases stayed unmatched. The length of the CDR3 is 14 residues. Germline V gives CDR1 SGHRS, CDR2 YFSETQ. CDR3 sequence reads: CASSPGQGYYEQYF. CDR3 sequence (DNA): TGCGCCAGCAGCCCCGGACAGGGTTACTACGAGCAGTACTTC. The full variable domain, completed using reference TRBV5-1 and TRBJ2-7, is KAGVTQTPRYLIKTRGQQVTLSCSPISGHRSVSWYQQTPGQGLQFLFEYFSETQRNKGNFPGRFSGRQFSNSRSEMNVSTLELGDSALYLCASSPGQGYYEQYFGPGTRLTVT.

The V call is TRBV9, the J call TRBJ2-2; either TRBD1 or TRBD2 may supply D (6 bases each). The V gene's germline CDR1 is SGDLS and CDR2 YYNGEE. CDR3 size: 20 residues. Between the trimmed V and J ends, which lost 0 bases and 3 bases, there was a span of 24 bases. The CDR3 loop is CASSVGASTRGVSYTGELFF. In nucleotides, the CDR3 is TGTGCCAGCAGCGTAGGAGCCTCAACGAGGGGGGTCTCTTACACCGGGGAGCTGTTTTTT. The entire variable domain, with the rest obtained from reference TRBV9 and TRBJ2-2, is as follows: DSGVTQTPKHLITATGQRVTLRCSPRSGDLSVYWYQQSLDQGLQFLIQYYNGEERAKGNILERFSAQQFPDLHSELNLSSLELGDSALYFCASSVGASTRGVSYTGELFFGEGSRLTVL.

The chain is built from TRBV7-2 and TRBJ2-7, with D perhaps TRBD2 (6 bases). Germline V CDR1 and CDR2: SGHTA, FQGNSA. The V end was cut by 0 bases, the J end by 3 bases, with 18 bases between. CDR3 length: 17 amino acids. This chain's CDR3 is CASSLAPGGSGYYEQYF. The DNA for the CDR3 is TGTGCCAGCAGCTTAGCGCCAGGTGGTAGCGGTTACTACGAGCAGTACTTC.

This clone came up a few times. This chain links TRBV28 with TRBJ2-6, with D possibly called TRBD1 or TRBD2 (5 bases each). Germline V gene lookup returns CDR1 MDHEN and CDR2 SYDVKM. V shed 6 bases and J shed 2 bases, with 17 bases lying between them. This CDR3 is built from 17 residues. CDR3 DNA sequence: TGTGCCAGCAGGTCCCACAAATGGGGGACTGGGGCCAACGTCCTGACTTTC. It specifies CASRSHKWGTGANVLTF.

This clone was counted a few times. This specimen includes other DNA sequences encoding the same CDR3. V and J are TRBV9 and TRBJ2-2, with unresolved D. The V end lost 2 bases, the J end lost 6 bases, and 5 bases lay between the germline ends. The CDR3 runs to 12 residues. Germline CDR1 SGDLS, CDR2 YYNGEE. CDR3 in amino acids: CASSVPPGELFF. CDR3 DNA sequence: TGTGCCAGCAGCGTGCCCCCCGGGGAGCTGTTTTTT.

The CDR3 DNA reads TGTGCCAGCAGCATCCGACTAAAACGGAACACCGGGGAGCTGTTTTTT. As protein: CASSIRLKRNTGELFF. The V and J genes are TRBV7-8 and TRBJ2-2; perhaps TRBD2 as D (5 bases). V gave up 5 bases and J gave up 1 base, with 14 bases separating them. CDR1 and CDR2 from the germline V gene are SGHVS and FQNEAQ. This CDR3 has 16 residues.

This clone has just a few counts. The chain recombines TRBV5-1 with TRBJ2-1; a possible D gene is TRBD2 (5 bases). Trimming cost V 4 bases and J 0 bases, with 17 bases left between them. This CDR3 is built from 17 residues. The germline V gene encodes CDR1 SGHRS and CDR2 YFSETQ. The CDR3 is CASSLLRSGSSYNEQFF. The CDR3 DNA reads TGCGCCAGCAGCCTCCTTAGGTCGGGGAGCTCCTACAATGAGCAGTTCTTC. The complete variable domain, with remaining parts taken from reference TRBV5-1 and TRBJ2-1, reads KAGVTQTPRYLIKTRGQQVTLSCSPISGHRSVSWYQQTPGQGLQFLFEYFSETQRNKGNFPGRFSGRQFSNSRSEMNVSTLELGDSALYLCASSLLRSGSSYNEQFFGPGTRLTVL.